The next 12 T cell receptor beta chains were all read from a single sample in a study of shared clonotypes between healthy human individuals. Libraries were prepared by immunoSEQ multiplex PCR; TCRdb keeps only in-frame clonotypes and omits some of them. The sample carries under 600,000 clones, roughly four fifths recorded once. The sequenced sample consisted of PBMCs. The receptors stem from a woman aged 40-49 years in good health. Some clones in this sample may be carry-over from other donors' samples.

This clone was detected ten times or more. J is TRBJ1-1 and V is TRBV11-2; no reliable D call. This CDR3 has 14 amino acids. Between the trimmed V and J ends, which lost 1 base and 1 base, there was a span of 7 bases. The germline V gene has CDR1 SGHAT and CDR2 FQNNGV. As DNA, the CDR3 is TGTGCCAGCAGCTTAGTGTCAGGGAACACTGAAGCTTTCTTT. It translates to CASSLVSGNTEAFF.

On this clone: A single base is all that separates this from a far larger clone, so a read error is likely. V and J are TRBV30 and TRBJ1-1; D is perhaps TRBD1 (6 bases). From germline, CDR1 is GTSNPN and CDR2 SVGIG (reference sequence). V lost 4 bases and J 0 bases, leaving 12 bases between the germline ends. This CDR3 has 14 residues. The CDR3 DNA follows: TGTGCCTGGAAAGCGGGACATCTGAACACTGAAGCTTTCTTT. Translating it yields CAWKAGHLNTEAFF.

On this clone: A read error may be the cause here, since a much bigger clone is one base away. The rearrangement uses TRBV5-4 and TRBJ2-3; D unresolved. CDR1 is SGHNT, CDR2 YYREEE, per germline (reference sequence). The CDR3 runs 12 residues. Trimming pared 1 base from V and 4 bases from J, leaving 4 bases between. CDR3 protein: CASSLFADTQYF. In DNA, the CDR3 is TGTGCCAGCAGCTTGTTTGCAGATACGCAGTATTTT.

The rearrangement joins TRBV4-1 to TRBJ2-5; 10 nucleotides agree with TRBD1. The V gene's germline CDR1 is MGHRA and CDR2 YSYEKL. After removal of 0 bases from V and 7 bases from J, the junction contained 8 bases not matched to a gene. This CDR3 contains 16 residues. CDR3 amino acids: CASSQDGTGVAGTQYF. CDR3 in DNA: TGCGCCAGCAGCCAAGATGGGACAGGGGTGGCGGGGACCCAGTACTTC.

V and J are TRBV9 and TRBJ2-2; weak D call: TRBD1 (6 bases). V was pared by 2 bases and J by 5 bases, with 13 bases between. CDR3 length: 15 residues. Germline CDR1 is SGDLS and CDR2 is YYNGEE. The CDR3 loop reads CASSVQGRRTGELFF. As DNA, the CDR3 is TGTGCCAGCAGCGTTCAGGGGCGGAGGACCGGGGAGCTGTTTTTT.

The genes are TRBV7-2 and TRBJ2-7; 7 nucleotides match TRBD1. The germline V gene has CDR1 SGHTA and CDR2 FQGNSA. The CDR3 loop spans 16 amino acids. Germline trimming cut 5 bases from V and 4 bases from J; bases unmatched to any gene: 14. The CDR3 bases are TGTGCCAGCAGCCTTAATCCCCCCGGGACAGATTACGAGCAGTACTTC. Its protein is CASSLNPPGTDYEQYF.

This rearrangement joins TRBV4-1 to TRBJ2-5, with 9 bases identical to TRBD2. Germline trimming cut 0 bases from V and 4 bases from J; bases unmatched to any gene: 6. This CDR3 has 16 residues. The germline V gene encodes CDR1 MGHRA and CDR2 YSYEKL. The CDR3 DNA reads TGCGCCAGCAGCCAAGAGGGACTAGCTCGTCGAGAGACCCAGTACTTC. Translated: CASSQEGLARRETQYF.

This chain uses TRBV7-9 with TRBJ1-6; tentatively, D is TRBD1 (5 bases). V was clipped by 3 bases and J by 8 bases, with 8 bases between them. The germline V gene encodes CDR1 SEHNR and CDR2 FQNEAQ (reference sequence). The length of the CDR3 is 13 residues. CDR3 sequence reads: CASSFSRDSPLHF. Written as DNA, the CDR3 is TGTGCCAGCAGCTTTAGCAGGGATTCACCCCTCCACTTT.

In this sample, this clone turned up a few times. Other DNA sequences of this sample code for an identical CDR3. The chain uses TRBV18 and TRBJ1-1; TRBD1 is a possible D gene (6 bases). Germline CDR1 reads KGHSH; CDR2 reads LQKENI. The CDR3 sequence is 13 residues long. Trimming removed 2 bases from V and 3 bases from J, with 7 bases in between. CDR3 in DNA: TGTGCCAGCTCACCAAACAGGGACACTGAAGCTTTCTTT. Translated, it gives CASSPNRDTEAFF.

The V gene is TRBV5-6, the J gene TRBJ1-2; 7 bases map to TRBD1. Germline V gene lookup returns CDR1 SGHDT and CDR2 YYEEEE. This CDR3 spans 15 amino acids. Trimming removed 8 bases from V and 4 bases from J; junction bases left unmatched: 14. The CDR3 region has the DNA TGTGCCAGTCAACGCGGGACAGCAGCCCCCTATGGCTACACCTTC. Protein: CASQRGTAAPYGYTF.

The chain carries TRBV5-1 and TRBJ2-5, with 8 bases that match TRBD1. This CDR3 has 14 amino acids. Per germline, CDR1 SGHRS and CDR2 YFSETQ. With 7 bases clipped from V and 2 bases from J, the junction kept 7 bases outside the gene matches. CDR3 in amino acids: CASCIGQGQETQYF. As DNA, the CDR3 is TGCGCCAGCTGCATCGGACAGGGACAAGAGACCCAGTACTTC. Variable domain in full (rest from reference TRBV5-1 and TRBJ2-5): KAGVTQTPRYLIKTRGQQVTLSCSPISGHRSVSWYQQTPGQGLQFLFEYFSETQRNKGNFPGRFSGRQFSNSRSEMNVSTLELGDSALYLCASCIGQGQETQYFGPGTRLLVL.

V is TRBV9 and J is TRBJ2-7; 9 positions agree with TRBD2. The germline gives CDR1 SGDLS, CDR2 YYNGEE. Trimming took 4 bases from V and 3 from J; bases not matched to a gene: 5. The CDR3 extends over 14 amino acids. The CDR3: CASSPTSGNYEQYF. DNA for the CDR3: TGTGCCAGCAGCCCGACTAGCGGAAACTACGAGCAGTACTTC.